One T cell receptor beta chain is described in this entry. Its antigen is not identified. This entry is derived from a study of shared clonotypes between healthy human individuals. Regarding the study as a whole: Naive subsets usually exceeded memory subsets in estimated richness. Four donors had about 5% of their naive CD4 clonotypes in common.

Naive CD8 isolation took CD45RO-negative cells positively selected for CCR7 and excluded terminally differentiated effector memory CD45RA+ cells. The CDR3 runs to 12 residues. Germline V gene data show CDR1 as SGHVS and CDR2 as FNYEAQ. Trimming took 3 bases from V and 6 from J, leaving 9 bases between them. Libraries were prepared by immunoSEQ multiplex PCR; TCRdb keeps only in-frame clonotypes and omits some of them. The sample records 2 million or so clones, 85% to 95% being singletons. The chain has TRBV7-6 and TRBJ2-7; D perhaps matches TRBD1 (5 bases). The TCR was taken from a man aged 18 to 30 in good health. Sequencing input: naive CD8+ T cells sorted from blood. The CDR3 DNA follows: TGTGCCAGCAGCTTTGGGGCAGTCGAGCAGTACTTC. Translating it yields CASSFGAVEQYF.